This T cell receptor beta chain was sequenced for a study of post-analysis software for immune sequencing data. Study-wide findings and caveats: About five TRBV segments, including TRBV5-6, TRBV5-1 and TRBV20-1, were more frequent in patients than controls.

V lost 10 bases to trimming and J lost 3 bases, with 22 bases between them. Germline loops: CDR1 MNHNS, CDR2 SASEGT. The CDR3 runs to 16 residues. To note about this clonotype: Antigen specificity is unknown.

The library was made from cDNA and included unique molecular identifiers. Each CDR3 protein gets one entry after TCRdb re-called the PCR reads with MiXCR. The sample has 450,000 to 650,000 distinct CDR3 sequences, 40% to 50% seen once. Material: blood. V usage is TRBV6-1 and J usage is TRBJ2-1; TRBD2 is a possible D gene (7 bases). The sequence derives from a girl aged 5-17 years with multiple sclerosis. CDR3 amino acids: CATRAGTKGGYNEQFF. The CDR3, as DNA: TGTGCCACTCGCGCCGGGACTAAAGGGGGCTACAATGAGCAGTTCTTC.